In this sample, the clone carrying this T cell receptor beta chain turned up once. In the original processing: Researchers report that nucleated cell counts were estimated from reference gene primer amplification. The protocol was immunoSEQ multiplex PCR, while the TCRdb copy is restricted to in-frame clones and leaves out a portion. That table gives V, J and clone size, and the DNA gave D and trimming. The table shows around 390,000 clones, with around nine tenths occurring only once. The entry originates in a study of blood T cell repertoires in COVID-19. This receptor was identified in a woman between 50 and 59 years old who had recovered from COVID-19. Material for sequencing was PBMCs or T cells enriched from blood (not recorded which).

This chain's CDR3 is CASSFSGGAVGELFF. The CDR3 nucleotides are TGTGCCAGCAGCTTCAGTGGGGGGGCCGTCGGGGAGCTGTTTTTT. V is TRBV5-4 and J is TRBJ2-2; D perhaps matches TRBD2 (7 bases). V was cut by 2 bases and J by 7 bases, with 15 bases left in between. CDR1 and CDR2 (germline): SGHNT, YYREEE (reference sequence). The CDR3 length is 15 residues. The full variable domain, with the rest looked up from reference TRBV5-4 and TRBJ2-2, is ETGVTQSPTHLIKTRGQQVTLRCSSQSGHNTVSWYQQALGQGPQFIFQYYREEENGRGNFPPRFSGLQFPNYSSELNVNALELDDSALYLCASSFSGGAVGELFFGEGSRLTVL.